These 32 T cell receptor beta chains were sequenced from one sample in a study of T-cell memory formation after mild COVID-19. TCRdb ran MiXCR on the 5' RACE reads and lists one entry per CDR3 protein. The table includes roughly 600,000 distinct CDR3 sequences, roughly 17% detected once. The sequencing input was PBMCs or a T cell subset sorted from them (not recorded which). The receptors shown here come from an adult woman who had mild COVID-19 (a few samples of this study predate the infection). Cell type and time point are not known.

This clonotype was seen a handful of times. The V call is TRBV20-1, the J call TRBJ2-1; 13 bases agree with TRBD2. Germline V gene data show CDR1 as DFQATT and CDR2 as SNEGSKA (reference sequence). The CDR3 totals 17 residues. J lost 4 bases, V lost 3 bases, and 9 bases had no gene match. The CDR3 spells CSARTSGTSGIYNEQFF. The CDR3 DNA is TGCAGTGCTAGGACGAGTGGGACTAGCGGGATTTACAATGAGCAGTTCTTC.

This clonotype appeared many times. The CDR3 coding sequence is TGTGCCAGCAGTTTGAGACGGGACTACGAGCAGTACTTC. As protein: CASSLRRDYEQYF. The chain has TRBV12-3 or TRBV12-4 and TRBJ2-7; tentative D call: TRBD2 (5 bases). The CDR3 consists of 13 residues. V was pared by 3 bases and J by 3 bases, with 9 bases between.

This clonotype occurred a few times. This chain uses TRBV9 with TRBJ2-7; D ambiguous. Trimming cost V 2 bases and J 1 base, with 10 bases left between them. This CDR3 contains 14 residues. The germline gives CDR1 SGDLS, CDR2 YYNGEE. The DNA for the CDR3 is TGTGCCAGCAGCGTCGAGTCCATGTCCTACGAGCAGTACTTC. Translation gives CASSVESMSYEQYF.

CDR3 loop: CASSPSFGEQFF. CDR3 DNA: TGTGCCAGCAGCCCCTCGTTCGGCGAGCAGTTCTTC. This chain joins TRBV5-6 and TRBJ2-1, with D unclear. CDR1 and CDR2 from the germline V gene are SGHDT and YYEEEE. V was trimmed by 4 bases and J by 10 bases, leaving 12 bases between them. This CDR3 spans 12 amino acids.

Points on this clonotype: A read error may account for a junction end that differs from germline. V and J are TRBV5-1 and TRBJ1-1; a possible D gene is TRBD1 (5 bases). This CDR3 has 14 residues. Germline values: CDR1 SGHRS, CDR2 YFSETQ. CDR3 nucleotide sequence: TGCACCAGCAGCAAGGGGATTTTGAACACTGAAGCTTTCTTT. This gives the protein CTSSKGILNTEAFF.

The V call is TRBV16, the J call TRBJ2-7; D perhaps matches TRBD2 (5 bases). There are 14 residues in the CDR3. In germline, CDR1 is KGHSY, CDR2 FQNENV. V lost 2 bases to trimming and J lost 3 bases, with 11 bases between them. DNA for the CDR3: TGTGCCAGCAGCCAACAGCTAGGGAGCTACGAGCAGTACTTC. It translates to CASSQQLGSYEQYF. Full variable domain (rest looked up from reference TRBV16 and TRBJ2-7): GEEVAQTPKHLVRGEGQKAKLYCAPIKGHSYVFWYQQVLKNEFKFLISFQNENVFDETGMPKERFSAKCLPNSPCSLEIQATKLEDSAVYFCASSQQLGSYEQYFGPGTRLTVT.

The chain recombines TRBV6-1 with TRBJ2-1, with D unclear. Germline V gene data show CDR1 as MNHNS and CDR2 as SASEGT. The V and J ends lost 1 base and 9 bases respectively, with 19 bases between them. The CDR3 loop spans 16 amino acids. The CDR3 DNA sequence: TGTGCCAGCAGTGAAGTGGCTAGTGGTATGTTGGGTGAGCAGTTCTTC. This codes for CASSEVASGMLGEQFF.

There are a few counts of this clonotype. V usage is TRBV7-3 and J usage is TRBJ2-7, with 7 bases lining up with TRBD1. Germline trimming cut 5 bases from V and 6 bases from J; bases unmatched to any gene: 7. Germline V gene data show CDR1 as SGHTA and CDR2 as FQGTGA. The CDR3 runs to 13 residues. CDR3 residues: CASSVRQGGEQYF. The CDR3 DNA is TGTGCCAGCAGCGTCCGACAGGGTGGCGAGCAGTACTTC.

The chain links TRBV3-1 to TRBJ1-2, with 7 nucleotides matching TRBD1. Trimming cost V 5 bases and J 10 bases; bases outside gene matches: 10. Germline-derived CDR1 and CDR2 are LGHDT and YNNKEL (reference sequence). The CDR3 has 13 amino acids. For the CDR3, the DNA is TGTGCCAGCAGCGATAGTACAGGGGCCTTCTACACCTTC. Translated, it gives CASSDSTGAFYTF.

The chain recombines TRBV29-1 with TRBJ2-1, with 9 bases fitting TRBD2. The CDR3 is made up of 16 amino acids. J lost 9 bases, V lost 3 bases, and 15 bases had no gene match. CDR1 is SQVTM and CDR2 is ANQGSEA in the germline V gene. CDR3 sequence: CSVEGLAGSRPGEQFF. The CDR3 nucleotides read TGCAGCGTTGAGGGCCTAGCGGGATCCCGCCCCGGTGAGCAGTTCTTC.

This clonotype has a handful of counts. V is TRBV30 and J is TRBJ1-2; the D is unclear. Looked up from germline, CDR1 is GTSNPN and CDR2 is SVGIG (reference sequence). The CDR3 extends over 12 amino acids. Trimming took off 1 base at V and 8 bases at J, with 11 bases between the two ends. As DNA, the CDR3 is TGTGCCTGGAGTGCAGGTCCAAGCGGCTACACCTTC. The encoded protein is CAWSAGPSGYTF. Supplemented by reference TRBV30 and TRBJ1-2, the full variable domain reads SQTIHQWPATLVQPVGSPLSLECTVEGTSNPNLYWYRQAAGRGLQLLFYSVGIGQISSEVPQNLSASRPQDRQFILSSKKLLLSDSGFYLCAWSAGPSGYTFGSGTRLTVV.

The CDR3 loop is CSVPPDRGLQETQYF. The CDR3 nucleotides read TGCAGCGTCCCTCCGGACAGGGGGCTCCAAGAGACCCAGTACTTC. V usage is TRBV29-1 and J usage is TRBJ2-5; 11 positions agree with TRBD1. The V segment lost 6 bases and the J segment 1 base; nucleotides outside the gene matches: 7. From germline, CDR1 is SQVTM and CDR2 ANQGSEA. CDR3 length: 15 amino acids.

Many counts were recorded for this clonotype. This chain uses TRBV5-6 with TRBJ2-5, with D perhaps TRBD1 or TRBD2 (5 bases each). CDR3 length equals 12 residues. Germline CDR1 is SGHDT and CDR2 is YYEEEE. Trimming stripped 4 bases from V and 11 bases from J, with 15 bases between. Here the CDR3 reads CASSLRGVEQYF. CDR3 DNA sequence: TGTGCCAGCAGCCTTCGGGGCGTTGAGCAGTACTTC.

This clonotype came up once. The chain combines TRBV19 with TRBJ2-7; D not certain. Germline V gene data show CDR1 as LNHDA and CDR2 as SQIVND (reference sequence). The ends were cut back, 5 bases at V and 2 bases at J, with 16 bases in the middle. CDR3 length: 15 amino acids. The CDR3 sequence: CASSPHSAATYEQYF. CDR3 DNA: TGTGCCAGTAGTCCACACTCCGCCGCCACCTACGAGCAGTACTTC.

This chain connects TRBV2 to TRBJ2-5, with D possibly matching TRBD2 (5 bases). Germline V gene data show CDR1 as SNHLY and CDR2 as FYNNEI. Trimming stripped 1 base from V and 5 bases from J, with 14 bases between. The CDR3 is 15 residues long. The CDR3 sequence: CASSEGRGFLETQYF. The CDR3 DNA follows: TGTGCCAGCAGTGAAGGTAGAGGGTTTTTGGAGACCCAGTACTTC.

The J gene is TRBJ2-2, the V gene TRBV16; D is unresolved. The CDR3 loop spans 14 amino acids. The V gene lost 0 bases and the J gene lost 5 bases, with 7 bases spanning the gap. Per the germline V gene, CDR1 is KGHSY and CDR2 is FQNENV. The CDR3 nucleotides read TGTGCCAGCAGCCAATCCCCTAGAACCGGGGAGCTGTTTTTT. It yields the protein CASSQSPRTGELFF.

This clonotype was observed many times. The chain is built from TRBV20-1 and TRBJ2-7; no clear D gene. This CDR3 has 12 residues. Trimming stripped 0 bases from V and 6 bases from J, with 9 bases between. Germline CDR1 is DFQATT and CDR2 is SNEGSKA (reference sequence). CDR3: CSARDSRAEQYF. CDR3 sequence (DNA): TGCAGTGCTAGAGACTCTAGGGCCGAGCAGTACTTC.

For this clonotype: At one end, the junction sequence differs from germline, possibly due to a read error. The rearrangement links TRBV4-2 to TRBJ1-2; perhaps TRBD1 as D (5 bases). CDR3 length: 11 amino acids. Germline V gives CDR1 LGHNA, CDR2 YNFKEQ. As DNA, the CDR3 is TGTGCCAGCAGCCAAGATGGCCGGGACTACTTC. This gives the protein CASSQDGRDYF.

This chain connects TRBV7-9 to TRBJ1-1; 7 bases are a match to TRBD1. Germline V gene lookup returns CDR1 SEHNR and CDR2 FQNEAQ (reference sequence). The CDR3 sequence is 15 residues long. The V gene end was trimmed by 5 bases and the J gene end by 0 bases; junction bases not matched to a gene: 6. CDR3 sequence (DNA): TGTGCCAGCAGCCGGACAGGAGTTATGAACACTGAAGCTTTCTTT. Its protein is CASSRTGVMNTEAFF.

Here the CDR3 reads CASSAEYGTTPQETQYF. DNA for the CDR3: TGTGCCAGCAGTGCCGAGTACGGGACGACACCCCAAGAGACCCAGTACTTC. The chain is built from TRBV12-3 or TRBV12-4 and TRBJ2-5; D could derive from TRBD1 or TRBD2 (5 bases each). Trimming removed 5 bases from V and 1 base from J, with 20 bases in between. CDR3 length equals 17 residues.

In this sample, this clonotype turned up a few times. The rearrangement joins TRBV12-3 or TRBV12-4 to TRBJ2-1; D not resolved. The ends were cut back, 3 bases at V and 0 bases at J, with 9 bases in the middle. This CDR3 comprises 15 residues. The CDR3 spells CASSFRTVSYNEQFF. CDR3 coding DNA: TGTGCCAGCAGTTTCCGGACGGTCTCCTACAATGAGCAGTTCTTC.

This clonotype has more than one count but fewer than ten. The V call is TRBV4-3, the J call TRBJ2-7; 7 bases match TRBD2. This CDR3 spans 17 amino acids. CDR1 is LGHNA, CDR2 YSLEER, per germline. The junction had 9 bases not matched to a gene; V was cut back by 0 bases and J by 1 base. The CDR3 protein is CASSQDRAAGISYEQYF. The CDR3 nucleotides are TGCGCCAGCAGCCAAGATCGGGCAGCGGGGATTTCCTACGAGCAGTACTTC.

The chain links TRBV5-1 to TRBJ2-7, with 11 bases lining up with TRBD1. CDR3 length: 16 amino acids. Germline V gene sequence: CDR1 SGHRS, CDR2 YFSETQ. V lost 4 bases, J lost 1 base, and 7 bases stayed unmatched. The CDR3 is CASSNNRDRGSYEQYF. CDR3 nucleotide sequence: TGCGCCAGCAGCAATAACCGGGACAGGGGGTCCTACGAGCAGTACTTC.

This chain joins TRBV7-8 and TRBJ2-1; D gene ambiguous. The germline CDR1 and CDR2 sequences are SGHVS and FQNEAQ. Trimming stripped 0 bases from V and 1 base from J, with 7 bases between. The CDR3 is 15 amino acids. The CDR3 nucleotides read TGTGCCAGCAGCTTAGCGCGGATATCCTACAATGAGCAGTTCTTC. Translated, it gives CASSLARISYNEQFF.

In this sample, this clonotype turned up a few times. V usage is TRBV2 and J usage is TRBJ2-5, with D unresolved. The CDR3 length is 14 residues. Germline V CDR1 and CDR2: SNHLY, FYNNEI. The ends were cut back, 7 bases at V and 3 bases at J, with 15 bases in the middle. The chain's CDR3 is CASNPDPPKETQYF. DNA of the CDR3: TGTGCCAGCAATCCAGATCCCCCCAAAGAGACCCAGTACTTC.

V is TRBV12-3 or TRBV12-4 and J is TRBJ1-3; D may be TRBD1 (5 bases). This CDR3 is 16 amino acids long. Trimming shortened V by 1 base and J by 4 bases, and 14 bases separated the two germline ends. The CDR3 loop reads CASSLGGNIWGNTIYF. The CDR3 region has the DNA TGTGCCAGCAGTTTAGGGGGCAACATTTGGGGAAACACCATATATTTT.

The J gene is TRBJ1-1, the V gene TRBV5-1, with D possibly matching TRBD1 (6 bases). CDR1 and CDR2 (germline): SGHRS, YFSETQ. The germline V and J ends were trimmed by 0 bases and 0 bases, with 15 bases remaining between them. The CDR3 is 17 residues long. CDR3 nucleotides: TGCGCCAGCAGCTTGGCCGGGAGTTACAGGGTGAACACTGAAGCTTTCTTT. The encoded protein is CASSLAGSYRVNTEAFF.

The gene calls are TRBV11-2 and TRBJ1-2, with TRBD1 as a possible D gene (6 bases). Trimming stripped 3 bases from V and 3 bases from J, with 17 bases between. The CDR3 runs to 16 residues. Germline V lookup: CDR1 SGHAT, CDR2 FQNNGV. CDR3 DNA sequence: TGTGCCAGCAGCTTCTCTGGGTGGGGGCCTGACTATGGCTACACCTTC. Its protein product is CASSFSGWGPDYGYTF. The whole variable domain, filled in from reference TRBV11-2 and TRBJ1-2, reads EAGVAQSPRYKIIEKRQSVAFWCNPISGHATLYWYQQILGQGPKLLIQFQNNGVVDDSQLPKDRFSAERLKGVDSTLKIQPAKLEDSAVYLCASSFSGWGPDYGYTFGSGTRLTVV.

This clonotype was seen a handful of times. V gene TRBV12-3 or TRBV12-4 combines with J gene TRBJ2-6; 8 bases line up with TRBD2. Losses at the gene ends were 5 bases for V and 5 bases for J; bases not matched to a gene: 14. This CDR3 is 18 amino acids long. In DNA, the CDR3 is TGTGCCAGCAGTCCTCAACGGGAGGGTTCCACTTGGGCCAACGTCCTGACTTTC. Its translation: CASSPQREGSTWANVLTF.

The chain joins TRBV15 to TRBJ2-7; D remains ambiguous. The CDR3 extends over 13 amino acids. From germline, CDR1 is LNHNV and CDR2 YYDKDF (reference sequence). The V end lost 1 base, the J end lost 5 bases, and 9 bases lay between the germline ends. The DNA for the CDR3 is TGTGCCACCAGCAGAGGTGAGTGGAACGAGCAGTACTTC. Translating it yields CATSRGEWNEQYF.

The chain joins TRBV4-3 to TRBJ2-3; D is undetermined. The CDR3 runs to 17 residues. Per germline, CDR1 LGHNA and CDR2 YSLEER. Trimming took off 0 bases at V and 0 bases at J, with 13 bases between the two ends. CDR3 loop: CASSQESQYMSTDTQYF. CDR3 DNA: TGCGCCAGCAGCCAAGAATCTCAGTATATGAGCACAGATACGCAGTATTTT.

This clonotype has a handful of counts. The rearrangement links TRBV24-1 to TRBJ2-2, with D hard to call. The length of the CDR3 is 13 residues. Trimming removed 4 bases at V and 9 bases at J, with 11 bases between. Germline assignment: CDR1 KGHDR and CDR2 SFDVKD. Written as DNA, the CDR3 is TGTGCCACCAGTGAAAACTGGTCCCGGGAGCTGTTTTTT. Protein: CATSENWSRELFF.